This T cell receptor (beta chain) comes out of a study of cytomegalovirus exposure and HLA in healthy donors. Study background: Sequencing of roughly 180 million T cells in an earlier analysis found more than 100 million unique TCR beta sequences. Findings of the study overall: It was only CMV serostatus that was available as immune exposure information.

As to this clone: Its antigen is not known.

The PCR used 60 Vbeta and 13 Jbeta primers. Assay used: immunoSEQ multiplex PCR; TCRdb lists only in-frame clones, some missing. The sample includes about 150,000 clones, around 80% of them seen just once. From germline, CDR1 is MGHRA and CDR2 YSYEKL. This CDR3 region has 17 residues. J gave up 5 bases and V 0 bases, and 10 bases lay outside the gene matches. The chain carries TRBV4-1 and TRBJ2-3, with 8 bases aligning to TRBD1. Sequenced: PBMCs. The receptor comes from a man aged 25 to 40 in good health and CMV-seropositive. This CDR3 is CASSQDSGTGIGDTQYF. CDR3 nucleotides: TGCGCCAGCAGCCAAGATTCTGGGACAGGCATAGGAGATACGCAGTATTTT.